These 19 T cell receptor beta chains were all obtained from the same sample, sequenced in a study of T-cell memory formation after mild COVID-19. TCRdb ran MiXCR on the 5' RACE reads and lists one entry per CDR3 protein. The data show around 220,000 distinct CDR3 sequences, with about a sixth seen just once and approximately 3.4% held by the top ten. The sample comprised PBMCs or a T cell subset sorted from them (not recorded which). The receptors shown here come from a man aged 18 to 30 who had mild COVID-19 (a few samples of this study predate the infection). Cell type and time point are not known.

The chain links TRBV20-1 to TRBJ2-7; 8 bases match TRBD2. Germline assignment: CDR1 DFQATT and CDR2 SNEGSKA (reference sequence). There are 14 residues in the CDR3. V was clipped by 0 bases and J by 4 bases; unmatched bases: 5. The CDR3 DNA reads TGCAGTGCTAGAGATTCCCGGGGGGGATACGAGCAGTACTTC. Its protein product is CSARDSRGGYEQYF.

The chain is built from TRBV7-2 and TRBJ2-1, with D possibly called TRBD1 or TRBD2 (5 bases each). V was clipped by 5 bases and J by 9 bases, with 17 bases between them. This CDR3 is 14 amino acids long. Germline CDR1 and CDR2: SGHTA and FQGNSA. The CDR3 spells CASSTSRDVGEQFF. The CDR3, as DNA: TGTGCCAGCAGCACGTCCCGGGACGTTGGTGAGCAGTTCTTC.

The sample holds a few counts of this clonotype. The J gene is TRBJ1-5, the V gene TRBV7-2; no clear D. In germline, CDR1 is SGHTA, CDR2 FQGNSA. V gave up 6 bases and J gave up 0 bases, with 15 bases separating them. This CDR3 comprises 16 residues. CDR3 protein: CASSLRPFYSNQPQHF. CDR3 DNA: TGTGCCAGCAGTCTTAGGCCGTTCTATAGCAATCAGCCCCAGCATTTT.

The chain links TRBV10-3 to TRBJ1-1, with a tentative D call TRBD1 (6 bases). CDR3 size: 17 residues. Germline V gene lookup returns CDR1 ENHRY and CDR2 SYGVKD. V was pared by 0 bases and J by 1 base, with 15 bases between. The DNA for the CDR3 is TGTGCCATCAGTGAGTCGGGCAGGGGATATCAGAACACTGAAGCTTTCTTT. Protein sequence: CAISESGRGYQNTEAFF.

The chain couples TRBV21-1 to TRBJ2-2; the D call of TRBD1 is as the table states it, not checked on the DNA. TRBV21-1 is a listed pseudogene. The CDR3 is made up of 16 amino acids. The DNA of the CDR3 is TGTGCCAGCAGCAAAAGCAGACAGGGCGGCACCGGGGAGCTGTTTTTT. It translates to CASSKSRQGGTGELFF.

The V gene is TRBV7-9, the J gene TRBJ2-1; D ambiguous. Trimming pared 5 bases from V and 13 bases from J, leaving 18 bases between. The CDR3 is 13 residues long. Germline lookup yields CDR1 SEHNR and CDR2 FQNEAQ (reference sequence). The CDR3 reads CASSGDSLPRQFF. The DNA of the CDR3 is TGTGCCAGCAGCGGAGACTCGCTCCCGAGACAGTTCTTC.

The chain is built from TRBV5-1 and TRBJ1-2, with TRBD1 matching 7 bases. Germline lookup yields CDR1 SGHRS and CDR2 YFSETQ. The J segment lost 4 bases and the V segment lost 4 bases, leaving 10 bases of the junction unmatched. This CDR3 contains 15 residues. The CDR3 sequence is CASSAEGALLYGYTF. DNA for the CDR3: TGCGCCAGCAGCGCAGAGGGGGCCCTACTCTATGGCTACACCTTC.

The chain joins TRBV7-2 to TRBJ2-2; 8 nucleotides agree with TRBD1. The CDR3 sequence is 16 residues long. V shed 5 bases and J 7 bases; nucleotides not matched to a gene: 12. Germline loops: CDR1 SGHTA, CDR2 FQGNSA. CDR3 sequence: CASSPRAAGGGGELFF. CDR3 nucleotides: TGTGCCAGCAGCCCACGGGCGGCAGGGGGCGGCGGGGAGCTGTTTTTT.

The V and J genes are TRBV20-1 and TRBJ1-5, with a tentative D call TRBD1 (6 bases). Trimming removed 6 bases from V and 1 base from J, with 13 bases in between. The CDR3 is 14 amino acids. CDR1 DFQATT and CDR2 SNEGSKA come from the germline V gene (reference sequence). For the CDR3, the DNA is TGCAGTGCGATCGTGGGGGCGAGCAATCAGCCCCAGCATTTT. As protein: CSAIVGASNQPQHF.

CDR3 sequence: CASSYSEWGNVAFF. CDR3 sequence (DNA): TGTGCCAGCAGTTACTCGGAATGGGGGAATGTGGCTTTCTTT. The V gene is TRBV6-5, the J gene TRBJ1-1; maybe TRBD1 (5 bases). The CDR3 spans 14 residues. The ends were cut back, 0 bases at V and 11 bases at J, with 16 bases in the middle. The germline V gene has CDR1 MNHEY and CDR2 SVGAGI.

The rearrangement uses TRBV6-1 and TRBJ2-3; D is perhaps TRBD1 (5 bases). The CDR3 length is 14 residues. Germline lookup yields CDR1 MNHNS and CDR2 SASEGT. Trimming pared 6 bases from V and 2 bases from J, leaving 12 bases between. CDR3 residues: CASRDSTTTDTQYF. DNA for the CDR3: TGTGCCAGCAGAGACAGCACTACCACAGATACGCAGTATTTT.

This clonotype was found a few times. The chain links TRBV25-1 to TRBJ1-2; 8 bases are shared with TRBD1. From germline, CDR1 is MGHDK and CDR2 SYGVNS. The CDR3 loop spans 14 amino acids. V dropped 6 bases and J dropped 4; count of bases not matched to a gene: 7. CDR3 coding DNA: TGTGCCAGCAGCCGACAGGGGCTATCCTATGGCTACACCTTC. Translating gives CASSRQGLSYGYTF.

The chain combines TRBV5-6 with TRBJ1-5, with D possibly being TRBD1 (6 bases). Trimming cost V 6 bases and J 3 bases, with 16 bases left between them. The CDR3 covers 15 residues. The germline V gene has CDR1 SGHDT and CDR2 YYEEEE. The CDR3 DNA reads TGTGCCAGCACCCTATTGTCAGGGGACAATCAGCCCCAGCATTTT. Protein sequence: CASTLLSGDNQPQHF.

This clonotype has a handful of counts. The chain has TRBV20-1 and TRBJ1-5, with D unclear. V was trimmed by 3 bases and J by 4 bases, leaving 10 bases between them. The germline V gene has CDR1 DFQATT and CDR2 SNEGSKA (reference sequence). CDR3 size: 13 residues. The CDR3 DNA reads TGCAGTGCTAGGGGAGTTAATAATCAGCCCCAGCATTTT. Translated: CSARGVNNQPQHF.

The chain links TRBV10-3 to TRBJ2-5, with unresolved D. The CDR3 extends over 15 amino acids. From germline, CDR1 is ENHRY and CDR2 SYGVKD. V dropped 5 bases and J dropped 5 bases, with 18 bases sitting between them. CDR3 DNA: TGTGCCATCAGTAACCCCGGGCTGGGGAAGGAGACCCAGTACTTC. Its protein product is CAISNPGLGKETQYF.

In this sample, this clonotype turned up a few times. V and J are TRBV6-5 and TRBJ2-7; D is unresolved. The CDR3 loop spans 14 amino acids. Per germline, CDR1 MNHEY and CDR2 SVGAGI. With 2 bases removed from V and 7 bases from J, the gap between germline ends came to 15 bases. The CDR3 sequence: CASSYDQNHREQYV. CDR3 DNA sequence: TGTGCCAGCAGTTACGATCAGAACCACCGGGAGCAGTACGTC.

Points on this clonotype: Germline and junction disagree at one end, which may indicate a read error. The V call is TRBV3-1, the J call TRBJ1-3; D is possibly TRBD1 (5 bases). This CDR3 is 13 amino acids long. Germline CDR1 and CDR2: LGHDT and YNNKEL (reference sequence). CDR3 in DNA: TGTGCCAGCAGCGCAACCCAACAGGCCGAGGTGATTTTT. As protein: CASSATQQAEVIF.

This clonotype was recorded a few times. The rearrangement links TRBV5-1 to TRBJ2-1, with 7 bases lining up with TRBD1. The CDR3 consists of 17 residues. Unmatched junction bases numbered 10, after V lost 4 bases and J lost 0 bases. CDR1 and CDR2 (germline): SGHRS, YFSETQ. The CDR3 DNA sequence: TGCGCCAGCAGCCCGGGACAGAGCTTTTACTCCTACAATGAGCAGTTCTTC. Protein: CASSPGQSFYSYNEQFF.

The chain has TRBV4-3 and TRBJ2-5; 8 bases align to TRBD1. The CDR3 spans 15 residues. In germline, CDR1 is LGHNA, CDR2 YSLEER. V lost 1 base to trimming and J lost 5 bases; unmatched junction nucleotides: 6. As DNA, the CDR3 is TGCGCCAGCAGCCAAGGGCAGGGGGCGTGGGAGACCCAGTACTTC. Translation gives CASSQGQGAWETQYF.